The T cell receptor beta chain described here comes from a study of cytomegalovirus exposure and HLA in healthy donors. Study overall: Of all 400 or so donors who were genotyped, roughly 83% belonged to the Caucasian-associated ancestry cluster.

Study findings and constraints: Trimming of TCR beta V- and J-genes showed a link, identified in a later analysis, to a missense DCLRE1C variant. Prediction of most subjects' HLA-A and HLA-B alleles by TCR beta sequences was reportedly accurate.

Comments on this clone: The antigen is undetermined.

The PCR was carried out with 60 Vbeta primers and 13 Jbeta primers. Some clones are missing from TCRdb's copy, which holds only in-frame ones; the method was immunoSEQ multiplex PCR. The table includes fewer than 45,000 clones, 60% to 70% detected once. This TCR was recovered from a middle-aged man in good health and CMV-seronegative. Sample: PBMCs.

The DNA of the CDR3 is TGCGCCAGCAGCTTGGGGCAGGGGGCTAACTATGGCTACACCTTC. This encodes CASSLGQGANYGYTF. J is TRBJ1-2 and V is TRBV5-1, with 7 positions matching TRBD1. This CDR3 is built from 15 residues. The J segment lost 0 bases and the V segment lost 0 bases, leaving 2 bases of the junction unmatched. Germline CDR1 and CDR2: SGHRS and YFSETQ.